This T cell receptor (beta chain) came from a study of blood T cell repertoires in COVID-19. TCRdb's table, derived via immunoSEQ multiplex PCR, lists solely in-frame clones and lacks some. This table holds approximately 260,000 clones, about 85% found once. This CDR3 has 13 residues. Per the germline V gene, CDR1 is SGHVS and CDR2 is FNYEAQ. The germline V and J ends were trimmed by 5 bases and 9 bases, with 15 bases remaining between them. The specimen was PBMCs or T cells enriched from blood (not recorded which). The chain links TRBV7-6 to TRBJ2-3; TRBD1 might be the D (5 bases). The receptor comes from a woman between 50 and 59 years old who had been exposed to COVID-19. CDR3 residues: CASSQGDRVTQYF. The DNA of the CDR3 is TGTGCCAGCAGCCAAGGGGATCGGGTGACGCAGTATTTT.